These T cell receptor beta chains were read from a single sample in a study of blood T cell repertoires in COVID-19. Data came from immunoSEQ multiplex PCR; TCRdb stores just in-frame clones and leaves some out. This table holds 250,000 to 350,000 clones, about four fifths found once. Source material: peripheral blood. These receptor sequences come from a person aged 65-85 years with COVID-19, enrolled during active disease. The CDR3 runs from the conserved cysteine through the conserved F or W. The D gene is left open where the match is weak. Rows may omit the clone size; those that give it use once, few, many or a size class.

>TRBJ2-1|TRBD2|TRBV9|.|15
TGTGCCAGCAGCGTAGAGCCTAGCGGAGACAATGAGCAGTTCTTC
CASSVEPSGDNEQFF
>TRBJ1-1|.|TRBV19|.|12
TGTGCTACCAGTAGGGGCAGAGTTGAAGCTTTCTTT
CATSRGRVEAFF
>TRBJ2-7|.|TRBV28|.|11
TGTGCCAGCAGTACAAACCACGAGCAGTACTTC
CASSTNHEQYF
>TRBJ2-7|.|TRBV5-1|.|15
TGCGCCAGCAGCGTAGCAGAGTTAAGCTCCTACGAGCAGTACTTC
CASSVAELSSYEQYF
>TRBJ2-5|.|TRBV9|.|16
TGTGCCAGCAGCGTAGCCCCTTCGGGGTTGCGAGAGACCCAGTACTTC
CASSVAPSGLRETQYF
>TRBJ2-7|TRBD1|TRBV7-2|.|15
TGTGCCAGCAGCTTAGGTACAGGGGGGTCCTACGAGCAGTACTTC
CASSLGTGGSYEQYF
>TRBJ2-3|.|TRBV5-1|.|15
TGCGCCAGCAGCTTGGGGTCGGGGGTGGCAGATACGCAGTATTTT
CASSLGSGVADTQYF
>TRBJ1-2|.|TRBV7-3|once|17
TGTGCCAGCAGCTGTGTTTTGATCCGAGAGCGATACTATGGCTACACCTTC
CASSCVLIRERYYGYTF
>TRBJ2-3|TRBD2|TRBV18|.|17
TGTGCCAGCTCACCACTGGGACTAGCGGGTAGCACAGATACGCAGTATTTT
CASSPLGLAGSTDTQYF
>TRBJ1-4|.|TRBV30|.|15
TGTGCCTGGACTCCGAGCGGTCTATTCCACGAAAAACTGTTTTTT
CAWTPSGLFHEKLFF
>TRBJ1-1|TRBD1|TRBV5-6|.|14
TGTGCCAGCAGCCTGACAGGGATGAACACTGAAGCTTTCTTT
CASSLTGMNTEAFF
>TRBJ2-2|TRBD2|TRBV7-6|.|16
TGTGCCAGCAGCGAACTAGCGGGGGGGACCACCGGGGAGCTGTTTTTT
CASSELAGGTTGELFF
>TRBJ2-7|.|TRBV11-2|once|15
TGTGCCAGCAGCTTAGTAGGAAAGGGGGCCTACGAGCAGTACTTC
CASSLVGKGAYEQYF
>TRBJ2-3|TRBD1|TRBV5-4|.|15
TGTGCCAGCAGCCTTCCGGGACAGGGAATAGATACGCAGTATTTT
CASSLPGQGIDTQYF
>TRBJ2-7|.|TRBV5-3|.|9
TGTGCCAGAACCTCGATTTCGGGGTTC
CARTSISGF
>TRBJ2-1|TRBD2|TRBV9|once|14
TGTGCCAGCACCGAAGGGACTAGTCGGGGTGAGCAGTTCTTC
CASTEGTSRGEQFF
>TRBJ2-2|TRBD1|TRBV10-3|few|14
TGTGCCATCAGGGGGACAGGGGAAGCCGGGGAGCTGTTTTTT
CAIRGTGEAGELFF
>TRBJ1-1|TRBD1|TRBV27|few|16
TGTGCCAGCAGCCGAACTACAGGGGGCCCGGTCACTGAAGCTTTCTTT
CASSRTTGGPVTEAFF
>TRBJ1-2|TRBD1|TRBV5-1|.|14
TGCGCCAGCAGCTGGGAACAGGGGGCGTATGGCTACACCTTC
CASSWEQGAYGYTF
>TRBJ1-2|TRBD1|TRBV7-8|.|15
TGTGCCAGCAGCTTAGCCCAGGGGGCTAACTATGGCTACACCTTC
CASSLAQGANYGYTF
>TRBJ2-1|TRBD2|TRBV11-2|.|14
TGTGCCAGCAGCAGTAGCGGGAGATCCTATGAGCAGTTCTTC
CASSSSGRSYEQFF
>TRBJ1-2|.|TRBV30|.|14
TGTGCCTGGAGTGTGGGAGGGTACAACTATGGCTACACCTTC
CAWSVGGYNYGYTF
>TRBJ1-4|.|TRBV6-1|once|16
TGTGCCAGCAGTGAAAGGAATAGCGGGTCTAATGAAAAACTGTTTTTT
CASSERNSGSNEKLFF
>TRBJ1-2|.|TRBV7-2|once|14
TGTGCCAGCAGCTTAGCCCAGGGGCTTGATGGCTACACCTTC
CASSLAQGLDGYTF
>TRBJ1-6|TRBD1|TRBV28|once|17
TGTGCCAGCAGTTCAAGGACAGGGAGCTCCTATAATTCACCCCTCCACTTT
CASSSRTGSSYNSPLHF
>TRBJ2-2|.|TRBV4-3|few|13
TGCGCCAGCAGCCAATCCGGGGGTGGGGAGCTGTTTTTT
CASSQSGGGELFF
>TRBJ2-1|.|TRBV15|once|15
TGTGCCACTAAACCGGGACTCTGGGGTAACAATGAGCAGTTCTTC
CATKPGLWGNNEQFF
>TRBJ2-5|.|TRBV29-1|.|11
TGCAGCGTTGTTAGTCGAGAGACCCAGTACTTC
CSVVSRETQYF
>TRBJ1-1|.|TRBV19|.|14
TGTGCCAGTAGTGTGGGACAAGAGAACACTGAAGCTTTCTTT
CASSVGQENTEAFF
>TRBJ1-1|.|TRBV16|few|15
TGTGCCAGCAGCCTAAGTACGTGGGCCGACACTGAAGCTTTCTTT
CASSLSTWADTEAFF
>TRBJ1-6|.|TRBV27|.|12
TGTGCCAGCAGTTACAGAAATTCACCCCTCCACTTT
CASSYRNSPLHF
>TRBJ2-2|.|TRBV28|.|15
TGTGCCAGCAGTCGCGGGACAGACGACACCGGGGAGCTGTTTTTT
CASSRGTDDTGELFF
>TRBJ2-7|.|TRBV19|.|16
TGTGCCAGTAGACCATCGCGGGCGGACGCGCAAAACGAGCAGTACTTC
CASRPSRADAQNEQYF
>TRBJ2-7|.|TRBV5-6|.|16
TGTGCCAGCAGTTCCGGGGGATCGGGGAAACCCTACGAGCAGTACTTC
CASSSGGSGKPYEQYF
>TRBJ2-5|.|TRBV9|.|16
TGTGCCAGCAGCGTAGGCCCAGGGGGGTCAGGAGAGACCCAGTACTTC
CASSVGPGGSGETQYF
>TRBJ2-2|.|TRBV19|.|15
TGTGCCAGTAGTAGGCAGGACACCGACACCGGGGAGCTGTTTTTT
CASSRQDTDTGELFF